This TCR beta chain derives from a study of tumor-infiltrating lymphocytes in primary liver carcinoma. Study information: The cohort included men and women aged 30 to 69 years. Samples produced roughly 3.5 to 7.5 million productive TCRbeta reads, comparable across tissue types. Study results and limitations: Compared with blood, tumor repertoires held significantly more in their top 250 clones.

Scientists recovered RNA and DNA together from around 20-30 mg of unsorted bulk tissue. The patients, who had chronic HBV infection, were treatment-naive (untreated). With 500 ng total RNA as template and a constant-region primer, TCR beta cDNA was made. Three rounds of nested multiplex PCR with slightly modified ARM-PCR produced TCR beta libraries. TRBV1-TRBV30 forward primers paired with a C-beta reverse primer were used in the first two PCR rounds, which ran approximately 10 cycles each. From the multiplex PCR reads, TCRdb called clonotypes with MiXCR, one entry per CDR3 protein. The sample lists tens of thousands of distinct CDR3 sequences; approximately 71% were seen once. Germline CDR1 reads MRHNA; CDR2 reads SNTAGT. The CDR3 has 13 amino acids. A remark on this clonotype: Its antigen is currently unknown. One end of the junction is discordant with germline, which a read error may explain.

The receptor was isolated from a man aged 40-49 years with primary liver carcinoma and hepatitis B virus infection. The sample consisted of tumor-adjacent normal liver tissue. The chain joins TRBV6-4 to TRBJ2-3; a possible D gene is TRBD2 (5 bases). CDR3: CTSSVGGTDTQYF. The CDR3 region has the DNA TGTACCAGCAGTGTGGGAGGCACAGATACGCAGTATTTT.